One T cell receptor beta chain is described in this entry. This record belongs to a study of blood T cell repertoires in COVID-19. Germline CDR1 and CDR2: GTSNPN and SVGIG (reference sequence). This CDR3 is 14 amino acids long. Trimming took off 3 bases at V and 5 bases at J, with 13 bases between the two ends. Sequencing was performed with immunoSEQ multiplex PCR; in TCRdb, only in-frame clones are kept and a portion is missing. The sample records around 130,000 clones, roughly four fifths being singletons. Sequencing input: peripheral blood. The gene calls are TRBV30 and TRBJ1-4; weak D call: TRBD1 (6 bases). This clonotype originated in a human donor in a cohort sampled during active COVID-19. This chain's CDR3 is CAWSFDRSNEKLFF. CDR3 in DNA: TGTGCCTGGAGCTTTGACAGGTCAAATGAAAAACTGTTTTTT.